Listed here are 15 T cell receptor beta chains from one sample, sequenced in a study of cytomegalovirus exposure and HLA in healthy donors. PCR primers comprised 60 Vbeta and 13 Jbeta primers. The repertoire was sequenced with immunoSEQ multiplex PCR; TCRdb's copy has only in-frame clones and lacks some. The data show under 150,000 clones, 73% seen once. Input material: PBMCs. The receptors here all came from a woman aged 40 to 50 in good health and CMV-seronegative.

The V gene is TRBV6-1, the J gene TRBJ2-5, with 13 bases lining up with TRBD2. Germline assignment: CDR1 MNHNS and CDR2 SASEGT. CDR3 length: 18 residues. Unmatched junction bases numbered 13, after V lost 3 bases and J lost 6 bases. DNA for the CDR3: TGTGCCAGCAGTGAGCCGGGACTAGCGGGGATTGCTGGGAAGACCCAGTACTTC. It encodes CASSEPGLAGIAGKTQYF.

As DNA, the CDR3 is TGTGCCAGCAGTTCGACAGGGTCGAGCTCTGGAAACACCATATATTTT. It encodes CASSSTGSSSGNTIYF. V and J are TRBV6-5 and TRBJ1-3, with 7 bases that match TRBD1. The germline V gene encodes CDR1 MNHEY and CDR2 SVGAGI. V gave up 4 bases and J gave up 0 bases; unmatched junction bases: 6. The length of the CDR3 is 16 residues.

This sequence joins TRBV6-5 and TRBJ1-1; D possibly corresponds to TRBD1 (6 bases). V was pared by 6 bases and J by 10 bases, with 18 bases between. CDR3 size: 13 residues. Germline V CDR1 and CDR2: MNHEY, SVGAGI. In nucleotides, the CDR3 is TGTGCCAGCAGAAGAAACAGGGATCTGTCAGCTTTCTTT. Translated, it gives CASRRNRDLSAFF.

This sequence joins TRBV5-4 and TRBJ1-4, with no clear D. Germline CDR1 and CDR2: SGHNT and YYREEE (reference sequence). Trimming pared 4 bases from V and 0 bases from J, leaving 13 bases between. This CDR3 has 16 amino acids. CDR3 DNA sequence: TGTGCCAGCAGCGAGGGTGGGTCAGCAACTAATGAAAAACTGTTTTTT. Translated, it gives CASSEGGSATNEKLFF.

This clone was seen a handful of times. V is TRBV6-1 and J is TRBJ1-5, with D possibly TRBD1 on 5 matching bases. The CDR3 is made up of 17 amino acids. V was shortened by 3 bases and J by 4 bases, with 19 bases between the two germline ends. The V gene's germline CDR1 is MNHNS and CDR2 SASEGT. The CDR3 here is CASSDRRGEGLNQPQHF. The CDR3 DNA is TGTGCCAGCAGTGATCGGCGGGGGGAGGGGCTGAATCAGCCCCAGCATTTT.

V gene TRBV5-1 combines with J gene TRBJ1-5; no clear D. CDR1 and CDR2 (germline): SGHRS, YFSETQ. With 4 bases removed from V and 2 bases from J, the gap between germline ends came to 10 bases. This CDR3 has 14 amino acids. CDR3 in DNA: TGCGCCAGCAGCCTAGGCGAGGGCAATCAGCCCCAGCATTTT. This gives the protein CASSLGEGNQPQHF.

This chain uses TRBV19 with TRBJ1-2, with D possibly TRBD1 on 6 matching bases. Germline CDR1 reads LNHDA; CDR2 reads SQIVND (reference sequence). V was cut by 6 bases and J by 4 bases, with 18 bases left in between. CDR3 length equals 15 residues. The CDR3, as DNA: TGTGCCAGTAGGAGGAACCCTACAGGGAGCTATGGCTACACCTTC. It encodes CASRRNPTGSYGYTF.

This clone was detected a few times. The chain combines TRBV13 with TRBJ1-6; 10 nucleotides align to TRBD1. CDR3 length: 15 amino acids. CDR1 is PRHDT and CDR2 is FYEKMQ in the germline V gene (reference sequence). Unmatched junction bases numbered 5, after V lost 2 bases and J lost 10 bases. The CDR3 DNA is TGTGCCAGCAGCTTACGGGACAGGGGTTTGTCACCCCTCCACTTT. This gives the protein CASSLRDRGLSPLHF.

The chain recombines TRBV28 with TRBJ1-5, with D unclear. The CDR3 sequence is 17 residues long. Trimming shortened V by 6 bases and J by 2 bases, and 20 bases separated the two germline ends. The V gene's germline CDR1 is MDHEN and CDR2 SYDVKM. The CDR3 loop reads CASSSSEAAFGNQPQHF. CDR3 sequence (DNA): TGTGCCAGCAGCTCCTCTGAGGCGGCGTTCGGCAATCAGCCCCAGCATTTT.

This clone has just a few counts. The chain combines TRBV6-1 with TRBJ1-5, with D perhaps matching TRBD1 (6 bases). This CDR3 region has 15 residues. CDR1 is MNHNS and CDR2 is SASEGT in the germline V gene. Trimming removed 4 bases from V and 7 bases from J, with 17 bases in between. The CDR3 sequence is CASSVAGARLQPQHF. CDR3 DNA sequence: TGTGCCAGCAGTGTCGCAGGGGCCCGCTTGCAGCCCCAGCATTTT.

The chain carries TRBV13 and TRBJ2-1; 7 positions agree with TRBD1. The CDR3 runs to 15 residues. Germline lookup yields CDR1 PRHDT and CDR2 FYEKMQ (reference sequence). The trim removed 5 bases at V and 1 base at J, leaving 5 bases unmatched. The DNA of the CDR3 is TGTGCCAGCAGCAACCACAGGGGTTCCTACAATGAGCAGTTCTTC. It is translated as CASSNHRGSYNEQFF.

The chain joins TRBV10-1 to TRBJ1-2; 8 bases are a match to TRBD1. The V segment lost 4 bases and the J segment 6 bases; nucleotides outside the gene matches: 10. Germline V CDR1 and CDR2: WNHNN, SYGVQD (reference sequence). CDR3 length: 15 residues. CDR3 nucleotides: TGCGCCAGCAGTGCCACCCGGACAGGGAATCATGGCTACACCTTC. It is translated as CASSATRTGNHGYTF.

This clone has a handful of counts. The V and J genes are TRBV6-1 and TRBJ1-5; a weak D match, TRBD1 (5 bases). Germline CDR1 reads MNHNS; CDR2 reads SASEGT. The V end lost 7 bases, the J end lost 4 bases, and 11 bases lay between the germline ends. This CDR3 has 13 amino acids. The chain's CDR3 is CASTRQQNQPQHF. The CDR3 coding sequence is TGTGCCAGCACCCGACAGCAGAATCAGCCCCAGCATTTT.

V and J are TRBV29-1 and TRBJ2-3; the D is unclear. The CDR3 contains 13 residues. Germline assignment: CDR1 SQVTM and CDR2 ANQGSEA. V gave up 1 base and J gave up 0 bases, with 5 bases separating them. The CDR3 sequence: CSVEGSSTDTQYF. CDR3 DNA sequence: TGCAGCGTTGAAGGTTCTAGCACAGATACGCAGTATTTT.

Comment on this clone: Other DNA sequences within the sample encode an identical CDR3. V gene TRBV4-1 combines with J gene TRBJ1-2; D unresolved. V lost 2 bases and J lost 8, with 24 bases in between. Germline V gives CDR1 MGHRA, CDR2 YSYEKL. The CDR3 totals 17 residues. The CDR3 coding sequence is TGCGCCAGCAGCCAACAGGCCCGAACGGAAGGAAGGAAGGGCTACACCTTC. This encodes CASSQQARTEGRKGYTF.